The sequence of this TCR beta chain was determined in a study of shared clonotypes between healthy human individuals. Study-wide results and limits: Non-shared clonotypes had lower generation probabilities than clonotypes shared by all four sorted-subset donors. Naive subsets generally exceeded memory subsets in estimated richness.

The test was conducted at deep level. Repertoires were generated with immunoSEQ multiplex PCR, while TCRdb's copy carries only in-frame clones and drops some. Here the sample spans some 2,100,000 clones, more than 85% being singletons. The CDR3 has 12 residues. Germline assignment: CDR1 SQVTM and CDR2 ANQGSEA. V lost 5 bases to trimming and J lost 2 bases, with 9 bases between them. CD45RO-negative CD8 cells positively selected for CCR7 made up the naive population, which excluded terminally differentiated effector memory CD45RA+ cells. Points on this clone: Its antigen is not identified. This sample also contains other DNA sequences that code for the same CDR3.

The sequencing sample was made of naive CD8+ T cells from PBMCs. V usage is TRBV29-1 and J usage is TRBJ1-2; a weak D match, TRBD1 (6 bases). The clonotype comes from a man aged 18 to 35 in good health. Some clones in this sample may be carry-over from other donors' samples. DNA for the CDR3: TGCAGCGTTCTGGACAGAAACTATGGCTACACCTTC. This sequence encodes CSVLDRNYGYTF. Combining the CDR3 with reference TRBV29-1 and TRBJ1-2 gives the whole variable domain SAVISQKPSRDICQRGTSLTIQCQVDSQVTMMFWYRQQPGQSLTLIATANQGSEATYESGFVIDKFPISRPNLTFSTLTVSNMSPEDSSIYLCSVLDRNYGYTFGSGTRLTVV.